This T cell receptor (beta chain) emerged from a study of blood T cell repertoires in COVID-19 (dated by TCRdb to the early 2020s). With regard to the full study: Samples covering the acute and convalescent phases of COVID-19 were provided by collaborators in the United States, Italy and Spain. Where available, HLA class I and class II types were obtained from metadata supplied by the sample provider rather than from assay-based typing. A de-identified subject ID, COVID-19 status, age in years and sex were almost always included in the sample metadata. The repertoires were released in a freely available public database meant as a resource for research on the immune response to SARS-CoV-2. The material from the prospective study consisted of cDNA or gDNA derived from T cells, B-cell-depleted T cells, or PBMCs. Samples came from the ongoing ImmuneRACE study (first 160 participants) plus 1,254 subjects from 6 global collaborators. The dataset comprised deeply sampled blood TCRbeta repertoires from subjects exposed to, actively infected with, or recovered from COVID-19. Summary of the overall study and its limitations: The quantity of clinical and demographic metadata differed by source and by participant and was supplied without curation.

Turning to this clone: Its antigen target is currently unknown. No base quality values were provided; no much bigger clone lies one nucleotide off. Other DNA variants within this sample encode the same CDR3.

In the prospective study, participants were roughly 18 to 90 years old, resided in about two dozen geographic areas of the United States, and were enrolled through a virtual design. Cohort assignment in the prospective study relied on participant-reported clinical history from a screening survey and a study questionnaire. ImmuneRACE Cohort 3 recovered participants were defined by two consecutive negative NP/OP PCR tests, healthcare professional clearance, or symptom resolution. Mobile phlebotomists in the prospective study collected whole blood, serum and a nasopharyngeal or oropharyngeal swab from every participant. Participants in the prospective study had the option to provide additional blood draws and questionnaires over a roughly 2-month period. Before DNA extraction, prospective study blood samples were shipped either frozen or at room temperature. The CDR3 starts with the cysteine, ends with the phenylalanine, and has 14 residues. CDR3 DNA is the only sequence kept; it has 42 bases, read in frame from the first base. Via the germline V gene, CDR1 is MDHEN and CDR2 SYDVKM. At the junction V is shortened by 2 bases and J by 0 bases, with 8 bases in between.

TCRbeta CDR3 regions were amplified from genomic DNA by means of the immunoSEQ Assay, a bias-controlled multiplex PCR. The authors processed their data as follows. The number of nucleated cells in each sample was estimated from the amplification of reference gene primers within the assay. Sequence reads were collapsed and filtered to measure the absolute abundance of every unique TCRbeta CDR3 rearrangement. Productive Simpson clonality was computed per sample as the square root of Simpson's diversity index over productive rearrangements. Entries here come from immuneACCESS through TCRdb and include only in-frame sequences with V and J called. Some clones fail to appear in such tables; in the studies checked, an unresolved V gene covers under half of the shortfall, and the cause of the remainder is unknown. V and J calls and clone size are copied from that table; D and trimming were computed from the DNA. The sample profile shows 200,000 to 300,000 clones; approximately 90% of them were found once. The ten largest make up 4.1% of the sample.

The sequence links TRBV28 to TRBJ2-7, and perhaps TRBD1 as D gene, on 5 matching bases. The receptor was derived from a woman aged 25 to 45 who had recovered from COVID-19. Specimen: PBMCs or T cells enriched from blood (not recorded which). The DNA sequence reads TGTGCCAGCAGTTTAGGTCAGGGCTCCTACGAGCAGTACTTC. It codes for CASSLGQGSYEQYF.